A single sample gave rise to the 10 T cell receptor beta chains below, sequenced in a study of blood T cell repertoires in COVID-19. Using immunoSEQ multiplex PCR, the repertoire was profiled, and TCRdb retains in-frame clones only, with some absent. The sample carries about 120,000 clones, roughly 84% recorded once. Sequenced: PBMCs or T cells enriched from blood (not recorded which). The origin of the receptors is a woman aged 25-40 years who had recovered from COVID-19.

This CDR3 reads CAGGLAEYNEQFF. In DNA, the CDR3 is TGTGCCGGCGGACTAGCCGAATACAATGAGCAGTTCTTC. J is TRBJ2-1 and V is TRBV6-5, with TRBD2 matching 8 bases. Germline V gene sequence: CDR1 MNHEY, CDR2 SVGAGI. V lost 11 bases and J lost 4; bases outside the gene matches: 7. There are 13 residues in the CDR3.

This chain links TRBV4-3 with TRBJ2-2; 10 bases agree with TRBD1. The CDR3 is 16 residues long. V trimming: 3 bases; J trimming: 7 bases; junction bases outside the gene matches: 8. Germline loops: CDR1 LGHNA, CDR2 YSLEER. The CDR3 nucleotides read TGCGCCAGCAGCCAGGTAGACAGGGGGCTAGGCGGGGAGCTGTTTTTT. Amino acids: CASSQVDRGLGGELFF.

J is TRBJ1-1 and V is TRBV29-1, with D unclear. Germline V gene lookup returns CDR1 SQVTM and CDR2 ANQGSEA. V was clipped by 4 bases and J by 0 bases, with 12 bases between them. This CDR3 spans 14 amino acids. The CDR3 spells CSVGLAAMNTEAFF. In nucleotides, the CDR3 is TGCAGCGTTGGTCTGGCAGCGATGAACACTGAAGCTTTCTTT.

The V and J genes are TRBV12-3 or TRBV12-4 and TRBJ1-2; D perhaps matches TRBD1 (5 bases). There are 12 residues in the CDR3. V lost 7 bases and J lost 8, with 14 bases in between. CDR3 sequence (DNA): TGTGCCAGCACTTACGGGGGAGGCGGCTACACCTTC. Translation: CASTYGGGGYTF.

The genes are TRBV12-3 or TRBV12-4 and TRBJ1-2; D is unresolved. The CDR3 totals 11 residues. The V gene lost 5 bases and the J gene lost 4 bases, with 5 bases spanning the gap. The CDR3 reads CASSSPYGYTF. The CDR3 nucleotides are TGTGCCAGCAGTAGCCCCTATGGCTACACCTTC.

The chain uses TRBV11-2 and TRBJ2-5; D possibly corresponds to TRBD2 (6 bases). V dropped 5 bases and J dropped 3 bases, with 19 bases sitting between them. The CDR3 contains 16 residues. CDR1 and CDR2 (germline): SGHAT, FQNNGV. The CDR3: CASSPEYGSGKETQYF. The CDR3 nucleotides read TGTGCCAGCAGCCCTGAGTACGGGAGCGGCAAAGAGACCCAGTACTTC.

CDR3 in amino acids: CASSLTQGPNEKLFF. CDR3 bases: TGTGCCAGCAGCCTAACACAGGGACCTAATGAAAAACTGTTTTTT. V and J are TRBV5-4 and TRBJ1-4, with TRBD1 as a possible D gene (6 bases). The CDR3 is 15 residues long. Germline CDR1 and CDR2: SGHNT and YYREEE (reference sequence). Trimming took 4 bases from V and 3 from J, leaving 13 bases between them.

This sequence joins TRBV7-6 and TRBJ2-3, with 13 bases aligning to TRBD2. The CDR3 is made up of 17 amino acids. Trimming removed 4 bases from V and 7 bases from J; junction bases left unmatched: 11. From germline, CDR1 is SGHVS and CDR2 FNYEAQ. This CDR3 reads CASSSPTSGRERNTQYF. In DNA, the CDR3 is TGTGCCAGCAGCTCCCCAACTAGCGGGAGGGAACGGAATACGCAGTATTTT.

This chain joins TRBV7-2 and TRBJ1-2; no firm D call. The CDR3 is 13 residues long. V was pared by 3 bases and J by 10 bases, with 15 bases between. In germline, CDR1 is SGHTA, CDR2 FQGNSA. CDR3 in DNA: TGTGCCAGCAGCTTGGCGCCCGCTAGCCTCTACACCTTC. This gives the protein CASSLAPASLYTF.

The chain is built from TRBV4-1 and TRBJ2-4, with D perhaps TRBD2 (6 bases). The germline V gene encodes CDR1 MGHRA and CDR2 YSYEKL. Trimming stripped 0 bases from V and 9 bases from J, with 12 bases between. The CDR3 covers 14 residues. The CDR3 coding sequence is TGCGCCAGCAGCCAAGAGGAGGGTGTTGGCATTCAGTACTTC. Amino acids: CASSQEEGVGIQYF.